These 28 T cell receptor beta chains share one sample of origin, sequenced in a study of cytomegalovirus exposure and HLA in healthy donors. Measured with immunoSEQ multiplex PCR; TCRdb has only the in-frame clones, and not every one. This table holds about 120,000 clones, approximately 90% found once. Sequencing input: PBMCs. The receptors stem from a man aged 18 to 30 in good health and CMV-seronegative.

This chain connects TRBV7-9 to TRBJ1-2; 9 nucleotides align to TRBD1. Germline V gene lookup returns CDR1 SEHNR and CDR2 FQNEAQ (reference sequence). Unmatched junction bases numbered 9, after V lost 5 bases and J lost 5 bases. The CDR3 spans 15 residues. The CDR3 DNA reads TGTGCCAGCAGCCCGGACAGGGGAACTGGGTATGGCTACACCTTC. It is translated as CASSPDRGTGYGYTF.

The chain links TRBV18 to TRBJ1-1, with D possibly TRBD1 on 6 matching bases. The V and J ends lost 1 base and 1 base respectively, with 16 bases between them. The length of the CDR3 is 17 residues. From germline, CDR1 is KGHSH and CDR2 LQKENI. The CDR3 nucleotides are TGTGCCAGCTCACCACTATTGGGGGCGCGTCGGAACACTGAAGCTTTCTTT. Translation gives CASSPLLGARRNTEAFF.

V is TRBV14 and J is TRBJ2-5, with TRBD2 matching 13 bases. CDR1 and CDR2 from the germline V gene are SGHDN and FVKESK. The V and J ends lost 5 bases and 1 base, in that order; junction bases with no gene match: 7. The CDR3 extends over 17 amino acids. The CDR3 DNA reads TGTGCCAGCAGCACTCAAGGGACTAGCGGGGCCCAAGAGACCCAGTACTTC. Its translation: CASSTQGTSGAQETQYF.

This clone was seen only a few times. The chain links TRBV6-1 to TRBJ1-6; weak D call: TRBD1 (6 bases). This CDR3 spans 15 amino acids. CDR1 is MNHNS and CDR2 is SASEGT in the germline V gene. Deletions cut 1 base from V and 9 bases from J, with 13 bases between. The CDR3 loop is CASSEEAGVGSPLHF. CDR3 DNA: TGTGCCAGCAGTGAAGAGGCAGGGGTCGGTTCACCCCTCCACTTT.

The genes are TRBV18 and TRBJ2-1, with TRBD1 matching over 11 bases. CDR3 length: 14 residues. Germline loops: CDR1 KGHSH, CDR2 LQKENI. V lost 6 bases and J lost 5; bases outside the gene matches: 3. CDR3 amino acids: CASSGQGADNEQFF. The DNA of the CDR3 is TGTGCCAGCTCTGGACAGGGGGCTGACAATGAGCAGTTCTTC.

The chain couples TRBV5-1 to TRBJ1-1; TRBD1 matches 10 bases. V shed 4 bases, J shed 4 bases, and the junction held 7 bases outside the gene matches. The CDR3 runs 15 residues. Germline CDR1 reads SGHRS; CDR2 reads YFSETQ. The CDR3 bases are TGCGCCAGCAGCGACAGGGGGCGGGTACGCACTGAAGCTTTCTTT. Its protein product is CASSDRGRVRTEAFF.

In DNA, the CDR3 is TGTGCCAGCAGCTCTTCCGGGACAGGATCCTACGAGCAGTACTTC. This sequence encodes CASSSSGTGSYEQYF. The chain has TRBV7-9 and TRBJ2-7; 8 bases are shared with TRBD1. The CDR3 sequence is 15 residues long. V shed 4 bases, J shed 1 base, and the junction held 6 bases outside the gene matches. CDR1 SEHNR and CDR2 FQNEAQ come from the germline V gene (reference sequence). Variable domain in full (rest from reference TRBV7-9 and TRBJ2-7): DTGVSQNPRHKITKRGQNVTFRCDPISEHNRLYWYRQTLGQGPEFLTYFQNEAQLEKSRLLSDRFSAERPKGSFSTLEIQRTEQGDSAMYLCASSSSGTGSYEQYFGPGTRLTVT.

The chain couples TRBV2 to TRBJ2-1; 9 positions match TRBD1. With V trimmed by 6 bases and J by 4 bases, 7 bases remained unmatched. The germline CDR1 and CDR2 sequences are SNHLY and FYNNEI. The CDR3 sequence is 15 residues long. The CDR3 nucleotides are TGTGCCAGCAGGGCGGACAGGGGCCCGTACAATGAGCAGTTCTTC. Protein sequence: CASRADRGPYNEQFF.

V and J are TRBV6-5 and TRBJ2-7, with 10 bases matching TRBD1. V lost 0 bases to trimming and J lost 2 bases; unmatched junction nucleotides: 1. Germline-derived CDR1 and CDR2 are MNHEY and SVGAGI. CDR3 length: 15 amino acids. The CDR3 nucleotides read TGTGCCAGCAGTTACTCCGGACAGGGGGCCTACGAGCAGTACTTC. This sequence encodes CASSYSGQGAYEQYF.

This clone showed up just a few times. The chain joins TRBV25-1 to TRBJ2-3; the match to TRBD2 covers 8 bases. CDR1 is MGHDK and CDR2 is SYGVNS in the germline V gene. V gave up 3 bases and J gave up 5 bases; unmatched junction bases: 7. The CDR3 contains 15 residues. As DNA, the CDR3 is TGTGCCAGCAGTGATCCGAGCGGGAGCCTAGATACGCAGTATTTT. It translates to CASSDPSGSLDTQYF.

The chain recombines TRBV14 with TRBJ1-3; tentatively, D is TRBD1 (5 bases). In germline, CDR1 is SGHDN, CDR2 FVKESK. Between the trimmed V and J ends, which lost 5 bases and 0 bases, there was a span of 14 bases. The CDR3 is 16 residues long. The CDR3 nucleotides are TGTGCCAGCAGCGGGTTTTTAGGGGACTCTGGAAACACCATATATTTT. Its translation: CASSGFLGDSGNTIYF.

The table lists this clone with a few counts. The chain joins TRBV7-2 to TRBJ1-6; 7 bases match TRBD1. The CDR3 spans 16 residues. The trim removed 5 bases at V and 5 bases at J, leaving 9 bases unmatched. Germline V CDR1 and CDR2: SGHTA, FQGNSA. CDR3 nucleotides: TGTGCCAGCAGCACCCGGACAGGACTGGATAATTCACCCCTCCACTTT. Protein product: CASSTRTGLDNSPLHF.

This chain links TRBV27 with TRBJ2-5; 8 bases fit TRBD1. CDR1 and CDR2 (germline): MNHEY, SMNVEV (reference sequence). V gave up 5 bases and J gave up 4 bases; unmatched junction bases: 9. The CDR3 length is 15 residues. This chain's CDR3 is CASSTRQGAGETQYF. CDR3 nucleotides: TGTGCCAGCAGTACTCGTCAGGGGGCGGGAGAGACCCAGTACTTC.

The chain recombines TRBV27 with TRBJ2-3; tentatively, D is TRBD1 (6 bases). This CDR3 has 14 residues. Germline lookup yields CDR1 MNHEY and CDR2 SMNVEV (reference sequence). Trimming stripped 2 bases from V and 6 bases from J, with 12 bases between. The CDR3 DNA reads TGTGCCAGCAGTTTAATGGGGGCAACGGATACGCAGTATTTT. Translating it yields CASSLMGATDTQYF.

The chain recombines TRBV28 with TRBJ2-7, with a possible D match to TRBD2 (6 bases). V lost 4 bases and J 1 base, leaving 20 bases between the germline ends. Germline V gene data show CDR1 as MDHEN and CDR2 as SYDVKM. This CDR3 has 17 amino acids. CDR3 coding DNA: TGTGCCAGCAGTTCGTCCTCCCGGGACTTAAGATCCTACGAGCAGTACTTC. This sequence encodes CASSSSSRDLRSYEQYF.

This rearrangement joins TRBV5-4 to TRBJ2-1, with 10 bases that match TRBD2. V shed 4 bases, J shed 12 bases, and the junction held 16 bases outside the gene matches. Germline CDR1 is SGHNT and CDR2 is YYREEE (reference sequence). The CDR3 covers 16 residues. CDR3 DNA: TGTGCCAGCAGCGCAGATAGCGGGGGGCCCCCTTTGGGGCAGTTCTTC. Amino acid sequence: CASSADSGGPPLGQFF.

The chain employs TRBV28 and TRBJ2-3; D not certain. This CDR3 comprises 14 residues. Per germline, CDR1 MDHEN and CDR2 SYDVKM. Trimming took 5 bases from V and 1 from J, leaving 10 bases between them. CDR3 sequence: CASSPNYRTDTQYF. The CDR3 DNA reads as TGTGCCAGCAGTCCTAACTACCGCACAGATACGCAGTATTTT.

The CDR3 DNA sequence: TGCAGTGTCCGCAAACAGGGTAAACATCAGCCCCAGCATTTT. As protein: CSVRKQGKHQPQHF. V usage is TRBV29-1 and J usage is TRBJ1-5; a weak D match, TRBD1 (6 bases). Per the germline V gene, CDR1 is SQVTM and CDR2 is ANQGSEA. CDR3 size: 14 residues.

The chain carries TRBV5-4 and TRBJ2-7; the D gene is possibly TRBD1 (6 bases). With 0 bases removed from V and 5 bases from J, the gap between germline ends came to 18 bases. Germline V lookup: CDR1 SGHNT, CDR2 YYREEE (reference sequence). The CDR3 is 16 amino acids. The CDR3 reads CASSLGRTGIMDEQYF. The CDR3 nucleotides read TGTGCCAGCAGCTTGGGAAGAACAGGGATTATGGACGAGCAGTACTTC.

The CDR3 protein is CASSLSLAGGRNEQFF. The CDR3 DNA reads as TGTGCCAGCAGCTTAAGTCTAGCGGGGGGGCGGAATGAGCAGTTCTTC. The chain employs TRBV11-3 and TRBJ2-1; TRBD2 agrees at 12 bases. Trimming cost V 2 bases and J 7 bases; bases outside gene matches: 6. This CDR3 region has 16 residues. Germline values: CDR1 SGHNT, CDR2 YENEEA.

The rearrangement links TRBV6-5 to TRBJ1-5, with D possibly being TRBD1 (6 bases). This CDR3 is 15 amino acids long. The germline V gene encodes CDR1 MNHEY and CDR2 SVGAGI. Trimming removed 5 bases at V and 1 base at J, with 12 bases between. This CDR3 is CASSRDIRSNQPQHF. CDR3 bases: TGTGCCAGCAGTCGGGACATTCGGAGCAATCAGCCCCAGCATTTT.

The chain carries TRBV4-1 and TRBJ1-1, with D tentatively TRBD1 (6 bases). V was shortened by 3 bases and J by 1 base, with 9 bases between the two germline ends. The length of the CDR3 is 14 residues. CDR1 is MGHRA and CDR2 is YSYEKL in the germline V gene. For the CDR3, the DNA is TGCGCCAGCAGCCACCCGGACAGGAACACTGAAGCTTTCTTT. Translating it yields CASSHPDRNTEAFF.

The chain links TRBV15 to TRBJ2-5, with 7 bases identical to TRBD2. The germline CDR1 and CDR2 sequences are LNHNV and YYDKDF (reference sequence). Unmatched junction bases numbered 8, after V lost 2 bases and J lost 2 bases. The CDR3 runs to 16 residues. CDR3 bases: TGTGCCACCAGCAGAACCCGACTAGCCCCTCAAGAGACCCAGTACTTC. As protein: CATSRTRLAPQETQYF.

The chain employs TRBV4-3 and TRBJ2-7; D is perhaps TRBD2 (6 bases). Germline CDR1 and CDR2: LGHNA and YSLEER. Trimming cost V 3 bases and J 7 bases, with 19 bases left between them. There are 15 residues in the CDR3. CDR3 amino acids: CASSQTTGEVGEQYF. CDR3 bases: TGCGCCAGCAGCCAGACGACCGGGGAGGTCGGGGAGCAGTACTTC.

This clone was counted only a few times. The V call is TRBV7-4, the J call TRBJ2-7; TRBD2 matches 8 bases. The V gene end was trimmed by 5 bases and the J gene end by 6 bases; junction bases not matched to a gene: 9. The CDR3 loop spans 14 amino acids. Germline V gives CDR1 SGHVT, CDR2 SQSDAQ. The CDR3 here is CASSLARGAPEQYF. For the CDR3, the DNA is TGTGCCAGCAGCCTTGCGCGGGGGGCGCCCGAGCAGTACTTC.

V and J are TRBV5-6 and TRBJ2-3; the D gene is possibly TRBD1 (6 bases). Germline CDR1 reads SGHDT; CDR2 reads YYEEEE. This CDR3 has 14 amino acids. The ends were cut back, 1 base at V and 4 bases at J, with 10 bases in the middle. CDR3 nucleotide sequence: TGTGCCAGCAGCTTGACAGGGCTCCCAGATACGCAGTATTTT. It yields the protein CASSLTGLPDTQYF.

This clone appeared once. The gene calls are TRBV5-1 and TRBJ2-7, with TRBD1 matching 7 bases. This CDR3 is built from 15 residues. Germline CDR1 and CDR2: SGHRS and YFSETQ. V lost 6 bases and J lost 1; bases outside the gene matches: 10. The CDR3 protein is CASTEGGQDSYEQYF. CDR3 nucleotide sequence: TGCGCCAGCACTGAAGGTGGACAGGATTCCTACGAGCAGTACTTC.

The chain links TRBV7-2 to TRBJ1-1, with 7 nucleotides matching TRBD1. In germline, CDR1 is SGHTA, CDR2 FQGNSA. The CDR3 contains 13 residues. V gave up 8 bases and J gave up 0 bases; unmatched junction bases: 3. This chain's CDR3 is CASHRGMNTEAFF. CDR3 in DNA: TGTGCCAGCCACAGGGGAATGAACACTGAAGCTTTCTTT.